One sample yielded the 4 T cell receptor beta chains listed below, sequenced in a study of T cells in Graves' hyperthyroidism and ophthalmopathy. RNA transcripts were the template for amplifying TCR beta CDR3 regions. The HTBI primer set drove a first-round RT-PCR of the TCR CDR3. TCRdb passed the multiplex PCR reads through MiXCR, listing each CDR3 protein once. The sample records approximately 300,000 distinct CDR3 sequences, about a sixth being singletons. The sequenced sample was blood. The receptors shown here come from a woman between 55 and 75 years old with Graves' ophthalmopathy.

This clonotype was found many times. The rearrangement links TRBV20-1 to TRBJ1-1, with D perhaps TRBD1 (5 bases). V lost 0 bases to trimming and J lost 2 bases, with 10 bases between them. Germline CDR1 is DFQATT and CDR2 is SNEGSKA (reference sequence). CDR3 length: 14 amino acids. The CDR3 DNA sequence: TGCAGTGCTAGAGATTTAAGGGGCAACACTGAAGCTTTCTTT. Protein: CSARDLRGNTEAFF.

The table lists this clonotype with a few counts. The rearrangement links TRBV4-1 to TRBJ2-3; D is uncertain. Germline V gene data show CDR1 as MGHRA and CDR2 as YSYEKL. V lost 4 bases and J 6 bases, leaving 14 bases between the germline ends. The CDR3 covers 14 residues. The CDR3 DNA reads as TGCGCCAGCAGCCCGAACATATTGGGGGATACGCAGTATTTT. This translates into CASSPNILGDTQYF.

The V call is TRBV7-2, the J call TRBJ2-1, with a weak D call TRBD2 (6 bases). With 4 bases removed from V and 8 bases from J, the gap between germline ends came to 12 bases. The CDR3 is made up of 13 amino acids. Germline CDR1 SGHTA, CDR2 FQGNSA. This CDR3 is CASSSGLWDEQFF. CDR3 DNA: TGTGCCAGCAGCTCGGGACTGTGGGATGAGCAGTTCTTC.

This clonotype has a count of ten or more. The chain links TRBV11-3 to TRBJ2-2, with TRBD1 matching over 7 bases. The junction had 13 bases not matched to a gene; V was cut back by 5 bases and J by 7 bases. CDR1 SGHNT and CDR2 YENEEA come from the germline V gene. The CDR3 is 16 residues long. CDR3 residues: CASSRNDREGIGELFF. The CDR3, as DNA: TGTGCCAGCAGCCGAAACGACAGGGAAGGTATCGGGGAGCTGTTTTTT.